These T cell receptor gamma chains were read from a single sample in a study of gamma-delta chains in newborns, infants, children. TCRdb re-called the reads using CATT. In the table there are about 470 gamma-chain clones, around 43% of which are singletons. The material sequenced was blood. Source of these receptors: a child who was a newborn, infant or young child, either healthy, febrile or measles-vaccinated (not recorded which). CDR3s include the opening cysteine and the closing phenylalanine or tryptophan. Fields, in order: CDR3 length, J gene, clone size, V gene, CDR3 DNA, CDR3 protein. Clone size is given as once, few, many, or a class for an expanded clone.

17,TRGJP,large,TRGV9,TGTGCCTTGTGGGAGGTGGGTGGGGAGTTGGGCAAAAAAATCAAGGTATTT,CALWEVGGELGKKIKVF
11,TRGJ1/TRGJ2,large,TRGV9,TGTGCCTTGTGGGAGGTGCGAAAGAAACTCTTT,CALWEVRKKLF